A single sample gave rise to the 16 T cell receptor beta chains below, sequenced in a study of blood T cell repertoires in COVID-19. TCRdb's copy holds only in-frame clones and misses some; the assay was immunoSEQ multiplex PCR. The sample includes around 160,000 clones, over 70% of them seen just once. Sequencing was performed on PBMCs or T cells enriched from blood (not recorded which). These receptors originate from a man between 45 and 60 years old who had recovered from COVID-19.

V gene TRBV10-3 combines with J gene TRBJ1-2; D gene uncertain. Germline V gene data show CDR1 as ENHRY and CDR2 as SYGVKD. V lost 0 bases, J lost 2 bases, and 13 bases lay in between. The CDR3 has 16 amino acids. Here the CDR3 DNA reads TGTGCCATCAGTGAGTCAAAAGGGAGGTGGAACTATGGCTACACCTTC. Amino acids: CAISESKGRWNYGYTF.

The genes are TRBV11-2 and TRBJ2-3, with D unresolved. V shed 2 bases and J shed 0 bases, with 6 bases lying between them. Per the germline V gene, CDR1 is SGHAT and CDR2 is FQNNGV. The CDR3 length is 14 residues. DNA for the CDR3: TGTGCCAGCAGCTTAAAAATAAGCACAGATACGCAGTATTTT. This sequence encodes CASSLKISTDTQYF. The whole variable domain, remainder taken from reference TRBV11-2 and TRBJ2-3, is EAGVAQSPRYKIIEKRQSVAFWCNPISGHATLYWYQQILGQGPKLLIQFQNNGVVDDSQLPKDRFSAERLKGVDSTLKIQPAKLEDSAVYLCASSLKISTDTQYFGPGTRLTVL.

This rearrangement joins TRBV4-1 to TRBJ2-7; tentatively, D is TRBD2 (6 bases). The V and J ends lost 0 bases and 6 bases respectively, with 12 bases between them. This CDR3 spans 14 amino acids. From germline, CDR1 is MGHRA and CDR2 YSYEKL. Here the CDR3 reads CASSQDWGVSEQYF. CDR3 in DNA: TGCGCCAGCAGCCAAGATTGGGGGGTAAGCGAGCAGTACTTC.

The V gene is TRBV24-1, the J gene TRBJ1-4, with 7 bases that match TRBD1. The germline V gene encodes CDR1 KGHDR and CDR2 SFDVKD. The J segment lost 4 bases and the V segment lost 5 bases, leaving 6 bases of the junction unmatched. CDR3 length: 15 amino acids. The CDR3 region has the DNA TGTGCCACCAGTGGAGGGGGCCGGAATAATGAAAAACTGTTTTTT. It yields the protein CATSGGGRNNEKLFF.

The chain joins TRBV7-2 to TRBJ2-7; D uncertain. Trimming stripped 5 bases from V and 2 bases from J, with 13 bases between. Germline assignment: CDR1 SGHTA and CDR2 FQGNSA. The CDR3 spans 14 residues. DNA for the CDR3: TGTGCCAGCAGCCTTGAGCGATACACCTACGAGCAGTACTTC. Translating gives CASSLERYTYEQYF.

This clone was seen only once. The rearrangement joins TRBV28 to TRBJ1-5; D is undetermined. With 6 bases removed from V and 5 bases from J, the gap between germline ends came to 5 bases. The germline V gene encodes CDR1 MDHEN and CDR2 SYDVKM. This CDR3 has 11 residues. The CDR3 spells CASRRDQPQHF. The DNA for the CDR3 is TGTGCCAGCAGACGAGATCAGCCCCAGCATTTT.

This chain connects TRBV10-3 to TRBJ2-7; no definite D call. Looked up from germline, CDR1 is ENHRY and CDR2 is SYGVKD. This CDR3 contains 12 residues. Deletions cut 5 bases from V and 7 bases from J, with 12 bases between. CDR3 in amino acids: CAISSSVFEQYF. The CDR3 DNA reads as TGTGCCATCAGTTCTTCTGTTTTTGAGCAGTACTTC.

The genes are TRBV27 and TRBJ1-2; 8 nucleotides match TRBD1. The CDR3 is 17 residues long. The V segment lost 6 bases and the J segment 2 bases; nucleotides outside the gene matches: 14. The V gene's germline CDR1 is MNHEY and CDR2 SMNVEV (reference sequence). The CDR3 loop reads CASRFKGQATRNYGYTF. In DNA form, the CDR3 reads TGTGCCAGCAGATTTAAGGGACAGGCAACGAGGAACTATGGCTACACCTTC.

This chain links TRBV19 with TRBJ1-4, with 8 bases identical to TRBD1. The V gene's germline CDR1 is LNHDA and CDR2 SQIVND (reference sequence). Unmatched junction bases numbered 10, after V lost 6 bases and J lost 7 bases. This CDR3 contains 15 residues. CDR3 sequence (DNA): TGTGCCAGTAGCTTCAGTCCGGACAGGGTTGAAAAACTGTTTTTT. Amino acids: CASSFSPDRVEKLFF.

The chain couples TRBV6-5 to TRBJ1-2; D not certain. Trimming removed 6 bases at V and 8 bases at J, with 16 bases between. The CDR3 runs 13 residues. Germline V gives CDR1 MNHEY, CDR2 SVGAGI. CDR3 amino acids: CASREGLGSGYTF. The CDR3 region has the DNA TGTGCCAGCAGGGAGGGTTTGGGATCCGGCTACACCTTC.

The chain employs TRBV5-1 and TRBJ1-3, with TRBD1 identical over 8 bases. Germline V CDR1 and CDR2: SGHRS, YFSETQ. The CDR3 spans 15 residues. Trimming cost V 1 base and J 2 bases; bases outside gene matches: 2. CDR3 in DNA: TGCGCCAGCAGCTTGTTGGACAGGGCTGGAAACACCATATATTTT. This gives the protein CASSLLDRAGNTIYF.

The V gene is TRBV25-1, the J gene TRBJ2-7, with TRBD1 identical over 9 bases. V lost 5 bases, J lost 4 bases, and 9 bases stayed unmatched. This CDR3 region has 15 residues. Germline V gene lookup returns CDR1 MGHDK and CDR2 SYGVNS. The CDR3 loop is CASSNDGTGKYEQYF. The CDR3 coding sequence is TGTGCCAGCAGTAATGACGGGACAGGGAAGTACGAGCAGTACTTC.

This chain joins TRBV9 and TRBJ1-4, with a tentative D call TRBD1 (6 bases). CDR1 SGDLS and CDR2 YYNGEE come from the germline V gene. V lost 3 bases to trimming and J lost 8 bases, with 14 bases between them. The CDR3 runs to 14 residues. CDR3 nucleotide sequence: TGTGCCAGCAGCGCTACAGGGAGTGGGGAAAAACTGTTTTTT. Translating gives CASSATGSGEKLFF. Using reference TRBV9 and TRBJ1-4 for the parts outside the CDR3, the full variable domain is DSGVTQTPKHLITATGQRVTLRCSPRSGDLSVYWYQQSLDQGLQFLIQYYNGEERAKGNILERFSAQQFPDLHSELNLSSLELGDSALYFCASSATGSGEKLFFGSGTQLSVL.

This clone was recorded once. V gene TRBV28 combines with J gene TRBJ1-1; D gene ambiguous. Germline CDR1 and CDR2: MDHEN and SYDVKM. V lost 6 bases and J 5 bases, leaving 13 bases between the germline ends. CDR3 length: 13 residues. The CDR3 here is CASRWIMETEAFF. In nucleotides, the CDR3 is TGTGCCAGCAGGTGGATTATGGAGACTGAAGCTTTCTTT.

The J gene is TRBJ2-5, the V gene TRBV7-9; TRBD1 matches 8 bases. The CDR3 covers 14 residues. CDR1 and CDR2 (germline): SEHNR, FQNEAQ (reference sequence). J gave up 5 bases and V 7 bases, and 9 bases lay outside the gene matches. The CDR3 DNA sequence: TGTGCCAGCAACACCGGGACAGGAAAGGAGACCCAGTACTTC. Residues: CASNTGTGKETQYF.

J is TRBJ2-4 and V is TRBV11-1; the match to TRBD1 covers 10 bases. This CDR3 comprises 15 residues. V shed 5 bases, J shed 9 bases, and the junction held 10 bases outside the gene matches. CDR1 SGHAT and CDR2 FQDESV come from the germline V gene (reference sequence). CDR3 bases: TGTGCCAGCAGCCTAAGGACAGGGGGGGAGACCATTCAGTACTTC. Its protein product is CASSLRTGGETIQYF.